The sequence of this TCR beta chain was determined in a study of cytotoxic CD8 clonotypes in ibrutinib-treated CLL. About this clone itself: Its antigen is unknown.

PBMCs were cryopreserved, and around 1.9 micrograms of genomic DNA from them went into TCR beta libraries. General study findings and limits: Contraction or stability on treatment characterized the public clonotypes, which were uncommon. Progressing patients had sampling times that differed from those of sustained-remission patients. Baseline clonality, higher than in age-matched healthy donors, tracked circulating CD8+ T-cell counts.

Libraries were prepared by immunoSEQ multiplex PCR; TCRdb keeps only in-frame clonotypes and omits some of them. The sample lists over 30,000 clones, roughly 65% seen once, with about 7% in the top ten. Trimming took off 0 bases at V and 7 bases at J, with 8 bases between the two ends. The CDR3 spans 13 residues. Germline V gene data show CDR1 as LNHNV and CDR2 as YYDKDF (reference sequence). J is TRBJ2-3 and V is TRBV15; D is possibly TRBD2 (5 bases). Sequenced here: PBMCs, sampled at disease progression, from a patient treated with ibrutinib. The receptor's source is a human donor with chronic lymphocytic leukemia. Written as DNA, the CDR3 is TGTGCCACCAGCAGAGATAGCGCGAATACGCAGTATTTT. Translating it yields CATSRDSANTQYF.